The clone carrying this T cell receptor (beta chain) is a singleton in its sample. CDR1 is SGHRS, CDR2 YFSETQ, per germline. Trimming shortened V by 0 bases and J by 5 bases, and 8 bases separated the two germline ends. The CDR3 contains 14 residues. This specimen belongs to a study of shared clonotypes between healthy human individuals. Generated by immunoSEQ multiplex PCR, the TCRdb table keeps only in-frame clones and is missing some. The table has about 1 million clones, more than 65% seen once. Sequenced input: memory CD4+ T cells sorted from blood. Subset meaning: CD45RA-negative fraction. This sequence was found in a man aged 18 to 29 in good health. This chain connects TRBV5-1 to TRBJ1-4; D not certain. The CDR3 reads CASSLGQKNEKLFF. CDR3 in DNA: TGCGCCAGCAGCTTGGGGCAGAAGAATGAAAAACTGTTTTTT.